Given below is one TCR beta chain in context. Its antigen is as yet unknown. This entry belongs to a study of beta chain features in type 1 diabetes. Study-level background: Examination of sorted cells across all samples involved roughly 100 million cells. Notes on the study in general: Researchers cautioned that cDNA sequencing could over-represent cells with high TCR expression. Type 1 diabetes patients had VDJ junctions that carried fewer insertions and more deletions.

The investigators reverse transcribed all of the isolated RNA, so they sequenced expressed TCRB transcripts. Data came from immunoSEQ multiplex PCR; TCRdb stores just in-frame clones and leaves some out. The data show just under 150,000 clones, around 9.3% seen once. In total, each donor contributed a single heparinised blood draw that averaged about 120 mL. The TCR was taken from a young man in good health. Sequencing was carried out using naive CD4+ T cells from blood.

The CDR3 coding sequence is TGTGCCAGCAGCCTAGGACAGGTCTACGAGCAGTACTTC. It yields the protein CASSLGQVYEQYF. This chain uses TRBV5-4 with TRBJ2-7, with 7 positions matching TRBD1. Germline V CDR1 and CDR2: SGHNT, YYREEE (reference sequence). The V and J ends lost 4 bases and 3 bases, in that order; junction bases with no gene match: 4. The CDR3 is 13 residues long.